The T cell receptor beta chain described here comes from a study of cytomegalovirus exposure and HLA in healthy donors. Germline V gene data show CDR1 as MDHEN and CDR2 as SYDVKM. Trimming took 3 bases from V and 6 from J, leaving 23 bases between them. The CDR3 is made up of 17 amino acids. The study ran its PCR with 60 Vbeta and 13 Jbeta primers. Assay used: immunoSEQ multiplex PCR; TCRdb lists only in-frame clones, some missing. Among tens of thousands of clones listed, about four fifths were seen once. Broader study findings: Most subjects had HLA-A and HLA-B alleles reportedly predicted accurately by TCR beta sequences. Cytomegalovirus-associated status was assigned to around 160 TCR beta chains.

Points on this clone: Antigen specificity is unknown.

Sample: PBMCs. The chain recombines TRBV28 with TRBJ1-2; a weak D match, TRBD1 (5 bases). The sequence was collected from a man under 40 in good health and CMV-seropositive. This CDR3 reads CASSLSGQGGSLDGYTF. The CDR3 region has the DNA TGTGCCAGCAGTTTGTCGGGGCAGGGAGGGTCATTGGATGGCTACACCTTC.